The 9 T cell receptor beta chains below all came from one sample that was sequenced in a study of memory CD4+ T cells and cytomegalovirus serostatus. Here immunoSEQ multiplex PCR was the method, and the copy in TCRdb shows in-frame clones only, minus some. The sample carries 50,000 or so clones, roughly four fifths recorded once. The sort gate was single viable CD3+CD4+CD8-CD45RO+ cells for memory CD4+ T cells. The specimen was memory CD4+ T cells from blood. Source of these receptors: an adult in good health and CMV-seronegative.

V and J are TRBV28 and TRBJ1-3, with a tentative D call TRBD1 (6 bases). This CDR3 comprises 16 residues. The germline V and J ends were trimmed by 4 bases and 4 bases, with 17 bases remaining between them. Germline CDR1 is MDHEN and CDR2 is SYDVKM. The CDR3 nucleotides are TGTGCCAGCAGTTCTCAACAGGGAAGATGGGGAAACACCATATATTTT. It yields the protein CASSSQQGRWGNTIYF.

This chain uses TRBV11-2 with TRBJ2-4; D is possibly TRBD1 (6 bases). Trimming left V 4 bases short and J 5 bases short, with 12 bases between. In germline, CDR1 is SGHAT, CDR2 FQNNGV. CDR3 size: 14 residues. The CDR3 bases are TGTGCCAGCAGCTCCAGGGGTTACGAAAACATTCAGTACTTC. It specifies CASSSRGYENIQYF.

Only one count was recorded for this clone. V usage is TRBV7-9 and J usage is TRBJ1-2, with 7 bases fitting TRBD1. The CDR3 runs 14 residues. CDR1 and CDR2 from the germline V gene are SEHNR and FQNEAQ (reference sequence). J gave up 4 bases and V 5 bases, and 7 bases lay outside the gene matches. The CDR3 protein is CASSASGTVYGYTF. CDR3 coding DNA: TGTGCCAGCAGCGCCTCCGGGACAGTCTATGGCTACACCTTC.

The chain uses TRBV6-1 and TRBJ2-3, with 8 nucleotides matching TRBD2. J lost 6 bases, V lost 4 bases, and 3 bases had no gene match. CDR1 and CDR2 from the germline V gene are MNHNS and SASEGT. There are 13 residues in the CDR3. CDR3 sequence (DNA): TGTGCCAGCAGTGTCGGGGGGGCCGATACGCAGTATTTT. It translates to CASSVGGADTQYF.

The V and J genes are TRBV27 and TRBJ2-5; tentatively, D is TRBD2 (7 bases). The germline CDR1 and CDR2 sequences are MNHEY and SMNVEV (reference sequence). Trimming took off 10 bases at V and 3 bases at J, with 21 bases between the two ends. The length of the CDR3 is 15 residues. The CDR3 protein is CATPDRGRGEETQYF. The CDR3 DNA follows: TGTGCCACCCCCGATAGGGGGAGGGGCGAAGAGACCCAGTACTTC.

The chain uses TRBV2 and TRBJ2-1, with 11 positions matching TRBD2. This CDR3 comprises 14 residues. V lost 6 bases and J lost 5; bases outside the gene matches: 3. Germline loops: CDR1 SNHLY, CDR2 FYNNEI. CDR3 sequence reads: CASSRLAGNNEQFF. CDR3 sequence (DNA): TGTGCCAGCAGCAGACTAGCGGGGAACAATGAGCAGTTCTTC.

The rearrangement uses TRBV4-3 and TRBJ2-3, with TRBD2 matching 12 bases. The trim removed 0 bases at V and 5 bases at J, leaving 15 bases unmatched. Germline CDR1 and CDR2: LGHNA and YSLEER. The CDR3 contains 20 residues. CDR3 DNA sequence: TGCGCCAGCAGCCAAGATCAGGGCCTAGCGGGAGGGAGGTCCAGAGATACGCAGTATTTT. Protein: CASSQDQGLAGGRSRDTQYF.

The chain combines TRBV27 with TRBJ1-3; D remains ambiguous. This CDR3 has 15 amino acids. Germline V gene data show CDR1 as MNHEY and CDR2 as SMNVEV (reference sequence). V shed 3 bases and J shed 3 bases, with 12 bases lying between them. The CDR3 sequence: CASSLGAGHGNTIYF. CDR3 in DNA: TGTGCCAGCAGTTTGGGCGCGGGCCATGGAAACACCATATATTTT.

This chain joins TRBV9 and TRBJ2-1; tentatively, D is TRBD2 (8 bases). The germline V gene has CDR1 SGDLS and CDR2 YYNGEE. The V and J ends lost 4 bases and 5 bases respectively, with 22 bases between them. CDR3 length: 17 amino acids. In nucleotides, the CDR3 is TGTGCCAGCAGCCAGGGGGGTAGCGGGGTCCTTAACAATGAGCAGTTCTTC. This translates into CASSQGGSGVLNNEQFF.